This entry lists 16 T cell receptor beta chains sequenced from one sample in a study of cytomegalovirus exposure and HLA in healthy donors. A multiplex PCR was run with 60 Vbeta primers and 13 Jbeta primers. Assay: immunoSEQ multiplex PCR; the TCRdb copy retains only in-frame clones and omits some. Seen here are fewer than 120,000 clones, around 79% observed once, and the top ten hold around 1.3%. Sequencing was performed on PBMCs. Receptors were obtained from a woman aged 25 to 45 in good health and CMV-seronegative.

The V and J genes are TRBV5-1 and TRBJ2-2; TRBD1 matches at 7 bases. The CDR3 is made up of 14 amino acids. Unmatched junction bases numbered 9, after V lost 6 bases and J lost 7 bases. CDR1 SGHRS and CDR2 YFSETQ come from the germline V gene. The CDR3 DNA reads TGCGCCAGCAAGATGAAGGGGGCGATCGGGGAGCTGTTTTTT. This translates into CASKMKGAIGELFF.

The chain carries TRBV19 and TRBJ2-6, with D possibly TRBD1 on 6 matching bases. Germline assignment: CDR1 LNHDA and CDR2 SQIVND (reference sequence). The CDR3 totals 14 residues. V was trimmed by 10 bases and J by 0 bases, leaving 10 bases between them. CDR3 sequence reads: CATWDNSGANVLTF. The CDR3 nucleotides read TGTGCCACCTGGGACAACTCTGGGGCCAACGTCCTGACTTTC. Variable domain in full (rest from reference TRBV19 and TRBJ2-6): DGGITQSPKYLFRKEGQNVTLSCEQNLNHDAMYWYRQDPGQGLRLIYYSQIVNDFQKGDIAEGYSVSREKKESFPLTVTSAQKNPTAFYLCATWDNSGANVLTFGAGSRLTVL.

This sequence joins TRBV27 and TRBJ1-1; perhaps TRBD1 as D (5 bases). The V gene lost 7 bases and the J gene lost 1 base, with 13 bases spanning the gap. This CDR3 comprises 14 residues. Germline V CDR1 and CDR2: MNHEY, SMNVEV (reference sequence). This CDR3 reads CASKPGTRNTEAFF. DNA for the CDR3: TGTGCCAGCAAACCCGGGACTAGGAACACTGAAGCTTTCTTT.

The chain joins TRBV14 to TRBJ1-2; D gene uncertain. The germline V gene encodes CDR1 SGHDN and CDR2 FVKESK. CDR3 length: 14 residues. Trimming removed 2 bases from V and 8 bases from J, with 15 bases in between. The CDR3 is CASSQTDGWRGYTF. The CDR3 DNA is TGTGCCAGCAGCCAAACGGACGGCTGGAGGGGCTACACCTTC.

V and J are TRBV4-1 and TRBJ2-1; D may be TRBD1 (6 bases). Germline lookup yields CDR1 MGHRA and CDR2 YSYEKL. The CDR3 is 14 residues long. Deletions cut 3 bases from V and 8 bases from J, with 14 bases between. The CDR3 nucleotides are TGCGCCAGCAGCCAGGGGGCGCATGGGGATGAGCAGTTCTTC. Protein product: CASSQGAHGDEQFF.

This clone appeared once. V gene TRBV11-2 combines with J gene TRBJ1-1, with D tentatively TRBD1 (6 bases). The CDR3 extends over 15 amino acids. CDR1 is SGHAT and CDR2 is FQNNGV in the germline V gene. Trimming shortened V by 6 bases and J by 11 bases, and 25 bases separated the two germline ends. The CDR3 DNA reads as TGTGCCAGCAGATCCTTTCGGGGGGGGCGACCCGTGGCTTTCTTT. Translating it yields CASRSFRGGRPVAFF.

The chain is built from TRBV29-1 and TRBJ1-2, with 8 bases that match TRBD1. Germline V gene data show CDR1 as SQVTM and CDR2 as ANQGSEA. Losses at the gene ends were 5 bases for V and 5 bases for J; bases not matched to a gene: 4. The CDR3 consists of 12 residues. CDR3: CSVWTGTYGYTF. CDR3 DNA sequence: TGCAGCGTTTGGACAGGGACTTATGGCTACACCTTC.

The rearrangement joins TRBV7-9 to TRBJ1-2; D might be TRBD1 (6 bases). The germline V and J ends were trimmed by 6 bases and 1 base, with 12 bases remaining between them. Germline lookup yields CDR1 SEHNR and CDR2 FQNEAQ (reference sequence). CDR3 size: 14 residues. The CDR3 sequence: CASRQTGNNYGYTF. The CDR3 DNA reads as TGTGCCAGCAGACAAACAGGGAATAACTATGGCTACACCTTC.

CDR3 sequence: CASSRDRMNTEAFF. DNA for the CDR3: TGTGCCAGCAGCCGGGACAGGATGAACACTGAAGCTTTCTTT. This chain joins TRBV16 and TRBJ1-1; TRBD1 matches 8 bases. V dropped 4 bases and J dropped 0; count of bases not matched to a gene: 1. This CDR3 is built from 14 residues. Per the germline V gene, CDR1 is KGHSY and CDR2 is FQNENV.

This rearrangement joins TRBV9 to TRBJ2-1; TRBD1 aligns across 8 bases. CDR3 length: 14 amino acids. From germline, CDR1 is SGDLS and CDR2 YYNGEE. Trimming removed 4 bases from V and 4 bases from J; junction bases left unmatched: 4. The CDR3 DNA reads TGTGCCAGCAGCTCCGGGACAGGATACAATGAGCAGTTCTTC. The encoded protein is CASSSGTGYNEQFF.

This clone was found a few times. CDR3 DNA sequence: TGTGCCTGGAGTGCGACAGGGGTTATCTCTGGGGCCAACGTCCTGACTTTC. Translation gives CAWSATGVISGANVLTF. The gene calls are TRBV30 and TRBJ2-6; 8 bases map to TRBD1. V lost 1 base and J lost 0; bases outside the gene matches: 5. CDR3 length equals 17 residues. CDR1 is GTSNPN and CDR2 is SVGIG in the germline V gene (reference sequence).

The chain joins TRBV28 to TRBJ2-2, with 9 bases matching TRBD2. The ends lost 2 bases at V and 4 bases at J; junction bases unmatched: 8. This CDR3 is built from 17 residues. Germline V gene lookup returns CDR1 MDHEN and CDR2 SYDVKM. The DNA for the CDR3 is TGTGCCAGCAGTTTACTTAGCGGGAGTTCGGGCACCGGGGAGCTGTTTTTT. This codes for CASSLLSGSSGTGELFF.

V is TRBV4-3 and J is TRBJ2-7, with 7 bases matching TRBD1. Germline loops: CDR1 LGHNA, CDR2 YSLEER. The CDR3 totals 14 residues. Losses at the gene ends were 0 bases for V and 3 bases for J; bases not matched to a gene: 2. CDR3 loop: CASSQERQGYEQYF. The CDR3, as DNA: TGCGCCAGCAGCCAAGAACGACAGGGCTACGAGCAGTACTTC.

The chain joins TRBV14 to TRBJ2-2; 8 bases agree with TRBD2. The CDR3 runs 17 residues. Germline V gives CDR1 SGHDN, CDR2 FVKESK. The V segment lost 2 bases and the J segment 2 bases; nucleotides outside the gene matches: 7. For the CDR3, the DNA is TGTGCCAGCAGCCAACTATCGGGAGGGCCCAACACCGGGGAGCTGTTTTTT. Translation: CASSQLSGGPNTGELFF.

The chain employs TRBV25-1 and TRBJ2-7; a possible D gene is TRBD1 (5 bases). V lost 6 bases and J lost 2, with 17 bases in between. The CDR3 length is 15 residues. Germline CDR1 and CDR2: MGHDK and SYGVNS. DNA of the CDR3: TGTGCCAGCAGGTCAGGGTCGAGCGTCCCCTACGAGCAGTACTTC. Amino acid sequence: CASRSGSSVPYEQYF.

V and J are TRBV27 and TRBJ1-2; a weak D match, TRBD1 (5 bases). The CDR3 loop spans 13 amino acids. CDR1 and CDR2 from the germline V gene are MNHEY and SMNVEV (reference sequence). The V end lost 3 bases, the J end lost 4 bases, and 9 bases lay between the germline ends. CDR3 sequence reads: CASSFAGLYGYTF. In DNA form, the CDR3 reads TGTGCCAGCAGTTTCGCGGGGCTCTATGGCTACACCTTC.